What follows describes a single TCR beta chain. Antigen: not known. Brentuximab vedotin exposure varied among the patients, all of whom had relapsed after autologous stem cell transplantation. Clones were sequenced by immunoSEQ multiplex PCR, and TCRdb holds only the in-frame ones, with some missing. The table lists 70,000 or so clones, 71% of them singletons. V was trimmed by 5 bases and J by 4 bases, leaving 19 bases between them. The germline gives CDR1 SEHNR, CDR2 FQNEAQ (reference sequence). CDR3 length: 16 residues. This sample stems from a study of PD-1 blockade in classical Hodgkin lymphoma. Across the study: Nivolumab dosing for patients was 3 mg/kg, administered intravenously every 2 weeks.

The study's findings and limits: By cycle point C4D1, TCR diversity had risen significantly in CD4+ cells (but not CD8+ cells). Complete responders started with a diversity level that resembled newly diagnosed patients at baseline.

V and J are TRBV7-9 and TRBJ2-3; TRBD2 is a possible D gene (5 bases). The sequences come from peripheral blood mononuclear cells (PBMCs), collected before the second cycle of nivolumab. This clonotype was obtained from a human donor with classical Hodgkin lymphoma. As DNA, the CDR3 is TGTGCCAGCAGCCTCGGGGTCAGCGACGGATCAGATACGCAGTATTTT. The encoded protein is CASSLGVSDGSDTQYF.